Listed here are 26 T cell receptor beta chains from one sample, sequenced in a study of T cells after yellow fever vaccination. TCRdb redid the calling of the 5' RACE reads with MiXCR, one entry per CDR3 protein. The table has 310,000 or so distinct CDR3 sequences, about 6.9% seen once; the top ten hold roughly 19%. The sample in question was PBMCs, obtained 45 days after the first yellow fever vaccination. The receptor source for this set is a man between 18 and 35 years old who received the YFV17D yellow fever vaccine.

Many counts were recorded for this clonotype. The V and J genes are TRBV9 and TRBJ2-6; 9 bases map to TRBD2. Germline V gene lookup returns CDR1 SGDLS and CDR2 YYNGEE. V gave up 5 bases and J gave up 2 bases; unmatched junction bases: 17. The CDR3 consists of 20 residues. CDR3 nucleotide sequence: TGTGCCAGCAGTTACGGAGGAGCGGGGGGTTTTACCCCTGGGGCCAACGTCCTGACTTTC. This translates into CASSYGGAGGFTPGANVLTF.

The gene calls are TRBV6-2 or TRBV6-3 and TRBJ1-2; D not resolved. Trimming took 4 bases from V and 8 from J, leaving 20 bases between them. The CDR3 covers 15 residues. Looked up from germline, CDR1 is MNHEY and CDR2 is SVGEGT. Written as DNA, the CDR3 is TGTGCCAGCAGTTTCCACACCGGGTCTGGGTCCGGCTACACCTTC. Its protein is CASSFHTGSGSGYTF.

The V call is TRBV4-1, the J call TRBJ2-7, with D perhaps assigned TRBD1 or TRBD2 (6 bases each). From germline, CDR1 is MGHRA and CDR2 YSYEKL. The CDR3 loop spans 16 amino acids. Deletions cut 0 bases from V and 1 base from J, with 13 bases between. The CDR3 reads CASSQDPGAVSYEQYF. The CDR3 region has the DNA TGCGCCAGCAGCCAAGATCCGGGGGCGGTTTCCTACGAGCAGTACTTC.

V is TRBV29-1 and J is TRBJ2-5; D is unclear. Between the trimmed V and J ends, which lost 2 bases and 1 base, there was a span of 5 bases. CDR1 is SQVTM and CDR2 is ANQGSEA in the germline V gene. This CDR3 is 12 amino acids long. CDR3 bases: TGCAGCGTTGAAATGTCCCAAGAGACCCAGTACTTC. Translated, it gives CSVEMSQETQYF.

The gene calls are TRBV11-2 and TRBJ1-3; D not certain. The V gene lost 4 bases and the J gene lost 6 bases, with 10 bases spanning the gap. Germline V gives CDR1 SGHAT, CDR2 FQNNGV. This CDR3 has 13 residues. As DNA, the CDR3 is TGTGCCAGCAGCTCCCCGAGCGAAAACACCATATATTTT. Amino acids: CASSSPSENTIYF.

The sample holds many counts of this clonotype. The rearrangement uses TRBV6-1 and TRBJ1-4; unclear D gene. V shed 5 bases and J shed 4 bases, with 14 bases lying between them. The CDR3 contains 15 residues. Germline V gene data show CDR1 as MNHNS and CDR2 as SASEGT. The CDR3, as DNA: TGTGCCAGCAGTCCCCGGACCGGTAGTAATGAAAAACTGTTTTTT. Protein product: CASSPRTGSNEKLFF.

This clonotype was found a few times. The CDR3: CASNSAEQGRGETQYF. In nucleotides, the CDR3 is TGTGCCAGCAATAGCGCCGAACAGGGGAGAGGTGAGACCCAGTACTTC. V gene TRBV9 combines with J gene TRBJ2-5; 7 bases line up with TRBD1. V shed 6 bases, J shed 5 bases, and the junction held 16 bases outside the gene matches. This CDR3 is 16 amino acids long. Germline-derived CDR1 and CDR2 are SGDLS and YYNGEE. The whole variable domain, filled in from reference TRBV9 and TRBJ2-5, reads DSGVTQTPKHLITATGQRVTLRCSPRSGDLSVYWYQQSLDQGLQFLIQYYNGEERAKGNILERFSAQQFPDLHSELNLSSLELGDSALYFCASNSAEQGRGETQYFGPGTRLLVL.

This clonotype was recorded many times. This chain links TRBV7-2 with TRBJ2-1, with TRBD2 matching 10 bases. Germline V gene data show CDR1 as SGHTA and CDR2 as FQGNSA. The CDR3 totals 15 residues. Trimming took 5 bases from V and 2 from J; bases not matched to a gene: 3. CDR3 in DNA: TGTGCCAGCAGCCGTAGCGGGGGGACCTACAATGAGCAGTTCTTC. It encodes CASSRSGGTYNEQFF.

This clonotype was detected only a few times. The rearrangement links TRBV30 to TRBJ2-6; 9 bases align to TRBD1. The germline CDR1 and CDR2 sequences are GTSNPN and SVGIG (reference sequence). Trimming took 0 bases from V and 2 from J; bases not matched to a gene: 8. There are 18 residues in the CDR3. CDR3 DNA: TGTGCCTGGAGTGTACCGGGACAGGGACTCCCTGGGGCCAACGTCCTGACTTTC. Translated, it gives CAWSVPGQGLPGANVLTF.

V and J are TRBV4-2 and TRBJ2-3; maybe TRBD2 (6 bases). The V end was cut by 0 bases, the J end by 1 base, with 14 bases between. This CDR3 is 17 amino acids long. CDR1 is LGHNA and CDR2 is YNFKEQ in the germline V gene. The CDR3: CASSQEPAGGGTDTQYF. DNA of the CDR3: TGTGCCAGCAGCCAAGAGCCGGCCGGCGGGGGCACAGATACGCAGTATTTT.

The table lists this clonotype with many counts. The gene calls are TRBV11-2 and TRBJ2-1; possibly TRBD2 for D (5 bases). The CDR3 is made up of 15 amino acids. Germline V CDR1 and CDR2: SGHAT, FQNNGV. Trimming removed 3 bases from V and 2 bases from J, with 11 bases in between. CDR3 region: CASSFPRGTYNEQFF. Here the CDR3 DNA reads TGTGCCAGCAGCTTCCCACGGGGAACCTACAATGAGCAGTTCTTC.

This clonotype has just a few counts. The V call is TRBV7-2, the J call TRBJ1-1; 7 bases are a match to TRBD1. Germline CDR1 reads SGHTA; CDR2 reads FQGNSA. Losses at the gene ends were 0 bases for V and 3 bases for J; bases not matched to a gene: 10. This CDR3 spans 17 amino acids. The CDR3 DNA sequence: TGTGCCAGCAGCTTAGCCTGGGACAGCCGGGGTTACACTGAAGCTTTCTTT. Protein product: CASSLAWDSRGYTEAFF.

The chain couples TRBV5-8 to TRBJ2-7; 10 nucleotides agree with TRBD1. Trimming took 0 bases from V and 4 from J; bases not matched to a gene: 10. Germline values: CDR1 SGHTS, CDR2 YDEGEE. The CDR3 totals 17 residues. DNA for the CDR3: TGTGCCAGCAGCTTGGCCGCGACAGGGGGCTTTGGGTACGAGCAGTACTTC. Its protein product is CASSLAATGGFGYEQYF.

This clonotype was seen at least ten times. The chain combines TRBV30 with TRBJ1-3; D might be TRBD1 (6 bases). V lost 3 bases and J 0 bases, leaving 12 bases between the germline ends. Germline V gene data show CDR1 as GTSNPN and CDR2 as SVGIG (reference sequence). CDR3 size: 15 residues. The CDR3 spells CAWREGGYSGNTIYF. CDR3 in DNA: TGTGCCTGGAGAGAAGGGGGATACTCTGGAAACACCATATATTTT.

This sequence joins TRBV20-1 and TRBJ2-3; D is uncertain. V was trimmed by 0 bases and J by 3 bases, leaving 13 bases between them. This CDR3 spans 15 amino acids. Germline lookup yields CDR1 DFQATT and CDR2 SNEGSKA (reference sequence). CDR3 coding DNA: TGCAGTGCTAGAGACTGGGCCGCCTCAACAGATACGCAGTATTTT. Amino acids: CSARDWAASTDTQYF.

The table lists this clonotype with many counts. V usage is TRBV5-1 and J usage is TRBJ2-3; D uncertain. V was clipped by 3 bases and J by 2 bases, with 10 bases between them. CDR1 and CDR2 (germline): SGHRS, YFSETQ. The CDR3 length is 14 residues. The CDR3 nucleotides read TGCGCCAGCAGCTCCAGTGTGAACACAGATACGCAGTATTTT. Its protein is CASSSSVNTDTQYF.

Ten or more counts support this clonotype. This chain uses TRBV7-6 with TRBJ2-3; no clear D. The germline V gene has CDR1 SGHVS and CDR2 FNYEAQ. Between the trimmed V and J ends, which lost 5 bases and 5 bases, there was a span of 8 bases. CDR3 length: 12 residues. In DNA, the CDR3 is TGTGCCAGCAGCCCGGGCTTAGATACGCAGTATTTT. It codes for CASSPGLDTQYF.

The chain links TRBV27 to TRBJ1-2, with D maybe TRBD1 (5 bases). Trimming removed 8 bases at V and 8 bases at J, with 24 bases between. The CDR3 extends over 15 amino acids. Germline V gives CDR1 MNHEY, CDR2 SMNVEV (reference sequence). In nucleotides, the CDR3 is TGTGCCAGCGGCAAACTCCGGGACTCCCCGCCCGGCTACACCTTC. Amino acid sequence: CASGKLRDSPPGYTF.

This clonotype was seen more than once but under ten times. The chain recombines TRBV5-1 with TRBJ2-4, with 7 bases that match TRBD2. CDR3 length: 16 residues. The V segment lost 4 bases and the J segment 1 base; nucleotides outside the gene matches: 8. Germline V gene sequence: CDR1 SGHRS, CDR2 YFSETQ. As DNA, the CDR3 is TGCGCCAGCAGCCCCATGGGGGGGAGGGCCAAAAACATTCAGTACTTC. This encodes CASSPMGGRAKNIQYF.

This chain uses TRBV6-5 with TRBJ1-5, with a weak D call TRBD1 (6 bases). CDR1 MNHEY and CDR2 SVGAGI come from the germline V gene. The CDR3 length is 15 residues. Trimming pared 4 bases from V and 1 base from J, leaving 11 bases between. The CDR3 DNA follows: TGTGCCAGCAGTTTCTCGGGGGGCAGCAATCAGCCCCAGCATTTT. Amino acids: CASSFSGGSNQPQHF.

V and J are TRBV12-3 or TRBV12-4 and TRBJ2-3; 7 bases align to TRBD1. The J call may be faulty, since TRBJ1-5 better matches the DNA end. The CDR3 contains 11 residues. The chain's CDR3 is CASGDRATQHF. CDR3 DNA: TGTGCCAGCGGAGACAGGGCAACGCAGCATTTT.

This clonotype has more than one count but fewer than ten. The V call is TRBV7-2, the J call TRBJ1-6; D unresolved. The CDR3 extends over 13 amino acids. Germline lookup yields CDR1 SGHTA and CDR2 FQGNSA. Trimming removed 2 bases from V and 8 bases from J, with 7 bases in between. DNA of the CDR3: TGTGCCAGCAGCTTACGCAGTTATTCACCCCTCCACTTT. This gives the protein CASSLRSYSPLHF.

This clonotype was found many times. The chain employs TRBV12-3 or TRBV12-4 and TRBJ2-5; 12 bases are shared with TRBD2. This CDR3 has 17 amino acids. Unmatched junction bases numbered 8, after V lost 2 bases and J lost 4 bases. CDR3: CASSLMRRTSGAETQYF. CDR3 sequence (DNA): TGTGCCAGCAGTTTAATGAGAAGGACTAGCGGGGCAGAGACCCAGTACTTC.

CDR3 region: CASSLQHNTEAFF. CDR3 nucleotide sequence: TGTGCCAGCTCACTACAGCACAACACTGAAGCTTTCTTT. The chain employs TRBV18 and TRBJ1-1; no clear D gene. Germline V CDR1 and CDR2: KGHSH, LQKENI. Trimming removed 4 bases at V and 2 bases at J, with 8 bases between. This CDR3 has 13 amino acids.

This clonotype was counted between two and nine times. CDR3 DNA: TGTGCCAGCAGCTTGACGGGAGTTAATGAAAAACTGTTTTTT. It encodes CASSLTGVNEKLFF. The rearrangement uses TRBV7-9 and TRBJ1-4, with D unresolved. The CDR3 covers 14 residues. With 3 bases removed from V and 4 bases from J, the gap between germline ends came to 9 bases. The germline CDR1 and CDR2 sequences are SEHNR and FQNEAQ (reference sequence).

This clonotype was observed a few times. The CDR3 region is CSAPSGGMVYEQYF. The CDR3 nucleotides read TGCAGTGCACCGAGCGGGGGTATGGTGTACGAGCAGTACTTC. This chain uses TRBV20-1 with TRBJ2-7, with 8 bases lining up with TRBD2. Germline V gene data show CDR1 as DFQATT and CDR2 as SNEGSKA (reference sequence). J gave up 4 bases and V 6 bases, and 11 bases lay outside the gene matches. The CDR3 is made up of 14 amino acids.